This T cell receptor (beta chain) was retrieved from a study of cytomegalovirus exposure and HLA in healthy donors. Study-level background: About 85 million unique TCR sequences came from HLA-typed donors in an early release.

60 Vbeta and 13 Jbeta primers were used in PCR. The method was immunoSEQ multiplex PCR; TCRdb's version includes in-frame clones alone and lacks a portion of them. The profile shows approximately 52,000 clones, approximately 71% of them singletons. Germline V gives CDR1 MNHEY, CDR2 SVGAGI. This CDR3 region has 14 residues. V was trimmed by 6 bases and J by 4 bases, leaving 16 bases between them. Comments on this clone: Its matching antigen is unknown.

Broader study findings: The study flagged about 150 TCR beta chains as cytomegalovirus-associated. Reports indicated that the classifier achieved high specificity and sensitivity in diagnosing cytomegalovirus status. In the analysis, some V segments, TRBV6-2 and TRBV6-3 included, were excluded as indistinguishable.

J is TRBJ2-7 and V is TRBV6-5, with a tentative D call TRBD1 (6 bases). The sequenced sample was PBMCs. The receptor was derived from a man in his forties in good health and CMV-seropositive. CDR3 bases: TGTGCCAGCAGCTACAGGGAGAGGGATTACGAGCAGTACTTC. Protein sequence: CASSYRERDYEQYF.